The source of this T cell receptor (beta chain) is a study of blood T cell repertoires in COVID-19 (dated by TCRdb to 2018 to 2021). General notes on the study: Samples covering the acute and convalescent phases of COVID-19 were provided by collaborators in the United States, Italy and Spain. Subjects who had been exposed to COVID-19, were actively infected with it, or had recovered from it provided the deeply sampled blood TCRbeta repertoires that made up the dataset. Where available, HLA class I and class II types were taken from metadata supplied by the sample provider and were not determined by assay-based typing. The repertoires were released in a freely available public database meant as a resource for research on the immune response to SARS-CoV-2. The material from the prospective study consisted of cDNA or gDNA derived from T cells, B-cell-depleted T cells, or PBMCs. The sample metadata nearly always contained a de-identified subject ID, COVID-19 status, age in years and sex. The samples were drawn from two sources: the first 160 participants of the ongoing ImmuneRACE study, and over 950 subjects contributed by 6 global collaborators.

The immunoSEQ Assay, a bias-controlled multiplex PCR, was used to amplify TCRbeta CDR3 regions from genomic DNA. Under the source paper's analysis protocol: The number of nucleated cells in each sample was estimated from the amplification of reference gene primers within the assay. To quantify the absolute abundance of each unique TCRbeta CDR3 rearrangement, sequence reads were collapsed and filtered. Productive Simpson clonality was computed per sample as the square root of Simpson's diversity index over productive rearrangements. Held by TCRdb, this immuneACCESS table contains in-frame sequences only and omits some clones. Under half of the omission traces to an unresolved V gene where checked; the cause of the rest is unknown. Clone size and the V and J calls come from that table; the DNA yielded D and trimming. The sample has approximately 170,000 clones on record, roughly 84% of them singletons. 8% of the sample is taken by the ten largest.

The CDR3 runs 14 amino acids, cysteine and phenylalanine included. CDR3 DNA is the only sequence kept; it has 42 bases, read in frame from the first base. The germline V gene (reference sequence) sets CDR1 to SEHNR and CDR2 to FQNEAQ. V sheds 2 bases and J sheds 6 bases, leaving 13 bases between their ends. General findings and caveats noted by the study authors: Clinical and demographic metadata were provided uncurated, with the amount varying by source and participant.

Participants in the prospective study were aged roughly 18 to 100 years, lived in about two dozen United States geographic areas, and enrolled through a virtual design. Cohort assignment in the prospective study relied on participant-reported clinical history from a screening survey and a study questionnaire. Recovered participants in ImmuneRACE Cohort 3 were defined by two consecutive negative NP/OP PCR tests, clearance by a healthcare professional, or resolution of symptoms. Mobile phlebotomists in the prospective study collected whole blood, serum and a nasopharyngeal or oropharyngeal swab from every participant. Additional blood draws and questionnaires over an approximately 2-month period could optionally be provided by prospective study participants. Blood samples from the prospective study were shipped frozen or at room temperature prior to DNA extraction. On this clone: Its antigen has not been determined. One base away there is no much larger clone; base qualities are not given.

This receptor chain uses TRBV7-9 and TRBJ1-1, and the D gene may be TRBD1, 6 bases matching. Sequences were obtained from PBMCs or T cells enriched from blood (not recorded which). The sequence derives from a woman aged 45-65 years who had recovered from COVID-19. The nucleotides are TGTGCCAGCAGCTTATATGCGGGGGGGCCTGAAGCTTTCTTT. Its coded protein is CASSLYAGGPEAFF.